One and the same sample provided the 16 T cell receptor beta chains below, sequenced in a study of early T cells in non-severe SARS-CoV-2 infection. TCRdb re-analysed the 5' RACE reads in MiXCR, keeping a single row per CDR3 protein. The sample holds 52,000 or so distinct CDR3 sequences, 9.5% to 15% seen once. The material sequenced was whole blood. Every receptor here comes from an adult who was a healthcare worker with PCR-confirmed SARS-CoV-2 infection or an uninfected control (not recorded which).

J is TRBJ2-5 and V is TRBV29-1; 12 bases are shared with TRBD2. This CDR3 region has 13 residues. V shed 6 bases, J shed 5 bases, and the junction held 4 bases outside the gene matches. In germline, CDR1 is SQVTM, CDR2 ANQGSEA. Here the CDR3 reads CSVLAGGQETQYF. The DNA for the CDR3 is TGCAGCGTCCTAGCGGGGGGGCAGGAGACCCAGTACTTC.

The V call is TRBV2, the J call TRBJ2-5, with TRBD1 matching over 8 bases. The germline V gene has CDR1 SNHLY and CDR2 FYNNEI. V was clipped by 5 bases and J by 2 bases; unmatched bases: 7. The CDR3 spans 15 residues. As DNA, the CDR3 is TGTGCCAGCAGTCGGACAGGGACTGAACAAGAGACCCAGTACTTC. Protein sequence: CASSRTGTEQETQYF.

This sequence joins TRBV12-3 or TRBV12-4 and TRBJ2-3, with unresolved D. The CDR3 contains 15 residues. V gave up 3 bases and J gave up 0 bases, with 10 bases separating them. CDR3 region: CASSLGLTSTDTQYF. The CDR3 nucleotides read TGTGCCAGCAGTTTGGGCTTAACTAGCACAGATACGCAGTATTTT.

This clonotype was detected a few times. Here the CDR3 DNA reads TGTGCCAGCAGCCAAGATAACACGGGGGGGCCCGACGAGCAGTTCTTC. Amino acid sequence: CASSQDNTGGPDEQFF. The gene calls are TRBV4-2 and TRBJ2-1, with TRBD2 identical over 8 bases. Germline values: CDR1 LGHNA, CDR2 YNFKEQ. V lost 0 bases and J lost 10; bases outside the gene matches: 11. This CDR3 contains 16 residues.

This clonotype occurred many times. The V gene is TRBV20-1, the J gene TRBJ2-1; 8 nucleotides align to TRBD2. The J segment lost 2 bases and the V segment lost 3 bases, leaving 3 bases of the junction unmatched. The CDR3 spans 14 residues. Germline V gene data show CDR1 as DFQATT and CDR2 as SNEGSKA (reference sequence). Here the CDR3 reads CSARGGGTYNEQFF. For the CDR3, the DNA is TGCAGTGCTAGGGGCGGGGGGACCTACAATGAGCAGTTCTTC.

This clonotype was seen only a few times. The V and J genes are TRBV20-1 and TRBJ2-3; 10 bases fit TRBD1. The length of the CDR3 is 13 residues. Per the germline V gene, CDR1 is DFQATT and CDR2 is SNEGSKA (reference sequence). V gave up 6 bases and J gave up 3 bases; unmatched junction bases: 3. This CDR3 is CSARTGGTDTQYF. CDR3 nucleotides: TGCAGTGCGAGGACAGGGGGGACAGATACGCAGTATTTT.

This clonotype has ten or more counts. The rearrangement joins TRBV10-3 to TRBJ1-1; no clear D gene. This CDR3 is 12 amino acids long. V lost 7 bases and J lost 1, with 7 bases in between. The germline CDR1 and CDR2 sequences are ENHRY and SYGVKD. CDR3 DNA sequence: TGTGCCATCAAAGGCACGAACACTGAAGCTTTCTTT. Protein sequence: CAIKGTNTEAFF.

In regard to this clonotype: A much larger clonotype is one base distant, so this may be a read error. This rearrangement joins TRBV7-2 to TRBJ2-3; 11 nucleotides match TRBD1. Germline V gene sequence: CDR1 SGHTA, CDR2 FQGNSA. The CDR3 is made up of 15 amino acids. The CDR3 sequence is CASSLRTGGADTRYF. CDR3 nucleotide sequence: TGTGCCAGCAGCCTCCGGACAGGGGGCGCAGATACGCGGTATTTT.

The chain combines TRBV2 with TRBJ2-4; the D call may be TRBD1 or TRBD2 (5 bases each). Germline V CDR1 and CDR2: SNHLY, FYNNEI. The CDR3 extends over 16 amino acids. Deletions cut 5 bases from V and 3 bases from J, with 17 bases between. CDR3 protein: CASSLQERGLKNIQYF. The CDR3 region has the DNA TGTGCCAGCAGTCTACAGGAGAGGGGCCTCAAAAACATTCAGTACTTC. Combining the CDR3 with reference TRBV2 and TRBJ2-4 gives the whole variable domain EPEVTQTPSHQVTQMGQEVILRCVPISNHLYFYWYRQILGQKVEFLVSFYNNEISEKSEIFDDQFSVERPDGSNFTLKIRSTKLEDSAMYFCASSLQERGLKNIQYFGAGTRLSVL.

The V call is TRBV10-2, the J call TRBJ2-7, with D unclear. The CDR3 consists of 13 residues. CDR1 and CDR2 (germline): WSHSY, SAAADI. Trimming stripped 4 bases from V and 3 bases from J, with 10 bases between. CDR3 DNA sequence: TGCGCCAGCAGTGGGTCCCCAGTCTACGAGCAGTACTTC. It specifies CASSGSPVYEQYF.

The chain recombines TRBV6-4 with TRBJ1-1; tentatively, D is TRBD1 (6 bases). The CDR3 totals 15 residues. Germline lookup yields CDR1 MRHNA and CDR2 SNTAGT. Trimming stripped 2 bases from V and 7 bases from J, with 17 bases between. CDR3 sequence: CASSDGQGTPGEAFF. Written as DNA, the CDR3 is TGTGCCAGCAGTGACGGTCAGGGGACCCCAGGTGAAGCTTTCTTT.

In this sample, this clonotype turned up many times. For the CDR3, the DNA is TGTGCCAGCAGCGCCGGGGGCGGTGAGACCCAGTACTTC. Protein sequence: CASSAGGGETQYF. The chain carries TRBV9 and TRBJ2-5; D is tentatively TRBD1 or TRBD2 (6 bases each). This CDR3 region has 13 residues. Trimming shortened V by 3 bases and J by 5 bases, and 11 bases separated the two germline ends. Germline loops: CDR1 SGDLS, CDR2 YYNGEE.

The V call is TRBV5-8, the J call TRBJ1-5, with 12 bases fitting TRBD1. The trim removed 4 bases at V and 5 bases at J, leaving 10 bases unmatched. The CDR3 length is 17 residues. From germline, CDR1 is SGHTS and CDR2 YDEGEE. The CDR3 nucleotides are TGTGCCAGCAGCATGGGACAGGGGGCGACCCCCCATCAGCCCCAGCATTTT. Its protein is CASSMGQGATPHQPQHF.

This clonotype was found many times. The chain couples TRBV11-2 to TRBJ1-2; D is unresolved. V lost 2 bases and J 3 bases, leaving 10 bases between the germline ends. CDR1 and CDR2 (germline): SGHAT, FQNNGV. This CDR3 is built from 14 residues. CDR3 amino acids: CASSLLRTDYGYTF. The CDR3 DNA is TGTGCCAGCAGCTTACTCCGTACAGACTATGGCTACACCTTC.

This clonotype was seen only once. The chain employs TRBV15 and TRBJ2-7; 10 nucleotides agree with TRBD1. Germline CDR1 and CDR2: LNHNV and YYDKDF (reference sequence). CDR3 length equals 16 residues. The J segment lost 2 bases and the V segment lost 4 bases, leaving 8 bases of the junction unmatched. The CDR3 nucleotides are TGTGCCACCAGCACTTACGGACAGGGGGACACCTACGAGCAGTACTTC. It translates to CATSTYGQGDTYEQYF. Combining the CDR3 with reference TRBV15 and TRBJ2-7 gives the whole variable domain DAMVIQNPRYQVTQFGKPVTLSCSQTLNHNVMYWYQQKSSQAPKLLFHYYDKDFNNEADTPDNFQSRRPNTSFCFLDIRSPGLGDTAMYLCATSTYGQGDTYEQYFGPGTRLTVT.

The rearrangement uses TRBV12-5 and TRBJ1-2; D remains ambiguous. The germline V gene encodes CDR1 LGHNT and CDR2 FRNRAP. The V end was cut by 5 bases, the J end by 8 bases, with 15 bases between. The CDR3 totals 13 residues. The CDR3 is CASGHGPVEGYTF. CDR3 bases: TGTGCTAGTGGTCACGGGCCCGTGGAAGGCTACACCTTC.